This T cell receptor (beta chain) originates from a study of blood T cell repertoires in COVID-19. V lost 4 bases and J lost 12; bases outside the gene matches: 6. The CDR3 is 13 residues long. The germline gives CDR1 MNHEY, CDR2 SMNVEV (reference sequence). Clones were sequenced by immunoSEQ multiplex PCR, and TCRdb holds only the in-frame ones, with some missing. The sample consists of roughly 190,000 clones, 84% of them appearing once. Enrollment of patients from Seattle took place during active infection, with longitudinal follow-up. Sequencing was carried out using peripheral blood. The receptor was derived from a woman in her seventies with COVID-19, enrolled during active disease. The V call is TRBV27, the J call TRBJ2-7; TRBD2 matches at 13 bases. The CDR3 loop reads CASSWTSGRLRYF. CDR3 DNA: TGTGCCAGCAGTTGGACTAGCGGGAGACTCCGGTACTTC.